This T cell receptor beta chain was found in a study of CD8 T cells in ankylosing spondylitis. This clonotype has more than one count but fewer than ten. Each CDR3 protein is one row after TCRdb ran MiXCR on the 5' RACE reads. The sample includes hundreds of thousands of distinct CDR3 sequences, around 8% of them seen just once. This receptor was obtained from a female donor with ankylosing spondylitis or in good health (not recorded which). Sequencing was performed on blood, either unsorted or a sorted T cell fraction (not recorded which).

The CDR3 coding sequence is TGTGCCAGCAGTTACTCGGGACAGGCCTATGGCTACACCTTC. It translates to CASSYSGQAYGYTF. The chain links TRBV6-5 to TRBJ1-2; 8 positions match TRBD1. This CDR3 has 14 residues. Germline trimming cut 0 bases from V and 4 bases from J; bases unmatched to any gene: 1. Germline V gene sequence: CDR1 MNHEY, CDR2 SVGAGI.